Each of the 3 T cell receptor beta chains below was sequenced from the same sample in a study of blood T cells in healthy people across ages. With a J-beta primer mix and a sample-barcoded 5' primer, a second PCR ran roughly 6 to 11 cycles. TCRdb fed the 5' RACE reads into MiXCR, producing one record per CDR3 protein. Found here are over 1,500,000 distinct CDR3 sequences, 39% of them singletons; the top ten hold more than 20%. The sample was blood. Receptors originate from a human donor in good health.

This clonotype was seen more than once but under ten times. The chain links TRBV29-1 to TRBJ1-4; the D gene is possibly TRBD1 (6 bases). Trimming cost V 5 bases and J 7 bases, with 17 bases left between them. The CDR3 has 14 amino acids. Germline values: CDR1 SQVTM, CDR2 ANQGSEA. CDR3 DNA: TGCAGCGTTTGGGGGGGGCGGACGGGTGAAAAACTGTTTTTT. Amino acid sequence: CSVWGGRTGEKLFF.

The J gene is TRBJ2-6, the V gene TRBV23-1, with D possibly TRBD2 on 5 matching bases. TRBV23-1 is an open reading frame whose function is uncertain. This CDR3 is 16 amino acids long. Trimming removed 8 bases at V and 0 bases at J, with 14 bases between. The CDR3 DNA reads TGCGCCAGCGGGCGGGCCCAGTGCTCTGGGGCCAACGTCCTGACTTTC. It yields the protein CASGRAQCSGANVLTF.

The V gene is TRBV9, the J gene TRBJ2-1; 9 bases align to TRBD1. CDR3 length: 15 residues. V lost 0 bases to trimming and J lost 5 bases; unmatched junction nucleotides: 3. Germline V gives CDR1 SGDLS, CDR2 YYNGEE. CDR3 DNA sequence: TGTGCCAGCAGCGTAGAGGGGGACAGGGACAATGAGCAGTTCTTC. This gives the protein CASSVEGDRDNEQFF. The whole variable domain, filled in from reference TRBV9 and TRBJ2-1, reads DSGVTQTPKHLITATGQRVTLRCSPRSGDLSVYWYQQSLDQGLQFLIQYYNGEERAKGNILERFSAQQFPDLHSELNLSSLELGDSALYFCASSVEGDRDNEQFFGPGTRLTVL.